The 19 T cell receptor beta chains presented below share a single source sample, sequenced in a study of CD8+ T cells in alopecia areata. cDNA reverse transcribed from extracted RNA served as the sequencing template. Measured with immunoSEQ multiplex PCR; TCRdb has only the in-frame clones, and not every one. This sample has under 150,000 clones, with around 45% found just once. What was sequenced was NKG2D-low CD8+ T cells sorted from blood. These receptors all stem from a human donor with alopecia areata.

The rearrangement uses TRBV29-1 and TRBJ2-1, with D hard to call. Germline loops: CDR1 SQVTM, CDR2 ANQGSEA. The V end lost 1 base, the J end lost 4 bases, and 8 bases lay between the germline ends. CDR3 length equals 13 residues. The CDR3 loop is CSVEGSRYNEQFF. The CDR3 nucleotides are TGCAGCGTTGAAGGGTCCAGATACAATGAGCAGTTCTTC.

The chain uses TRBV29-1 and TRBJ2-3; no clear D gene. The length of the CDR3 is 14 residues. Trimming removed 0 bases at V and 0 bases at J, with 7 bases between. Germline V gene data show CDR1 as SQVTM and CDR2 as ANQGSEA. The CDR3 nucleotides read TGCAGCGTTGAAGATCAGCGAAGCACAGATACGCAGTATTTT. This encodes CSVEDQRSTDTQYF.

The J gene is TRBJ1-1, the V gene TRBV30; TRBD1 aligns across 7 bases. Germline CDR1 reads GTSNPN; CDR2 reads SVGIG (reference sequence). Trimming cost V 2 bases and J 0 bases; bases outside gene matches: 9. The CDR3 is made up of 16 amino acids. The CDR3 DNA is TGTGCCTGGAGTCGAGGACAGGCGTTCATGAACACTGAAGCTTTCTTT. The encoded protein is CAWSRGQAFMNTEAFF. Full variable domain (outside the CDR3, taken from reference TRBV30 and TRBJ1-1): SQTIHQWPATLVQPVGSPLSLECTVEGTSNPNLYWYRQAAGRGLQLLFYSVGIGQISSEVPQNLSASRPQDRQFILSSKKLLLSDSGFYLCAWSRGQAFMNTEAFFGQGTRLTVV.

The sample holds one count of this clone. V and J are TRBV5-6 and TRBJ1-6, with 9 bases fitting TRBD1. V trimming: 2 bases; J trimming: 7 bases; junction bases outside the gene matches: 4. This CDR3 region has 15 residues. CDR1 SGHDT and CDR2 YYEEEE come from the germline V gene. CDR3 DNA: TGTGCCAGCAGCTTCGGGACAGGGCAAAATTCACCCCTCCACTTT. As protein: CASSFGTGQNSPLHF.

This clone was seen a few times. The genes are TRBV29-1 and TRBJ2-1, with 12 nucleotides matching TRBD2. With 7 bases clipped from V and 9 bases from J, the junction kept 4 bases outside the gene matches. The length of the CDR3 is 12 residues. The germline V gene has CDR1 SQVTM and CDR2 ANQGSEA. In DNA form, the CDR3 reads TGCAGCGCGACTAGCGGGGGTGTTGAGCAGTTCTTC. It yields the protein CSATSGGVEQFF.

This clone has a handful of counts. The DNA of the CDR3 is TGTGCCAGCAGCCCACTCGACGGGACAGGGGAGCCAGATACGCAGTATTTT. This sequence encodes CASSPLDGTGEPDTQYF. The chain has TRBV7-9 and TRBJ2-3, with 10 bases identical to TRBD1. V dropped 5 bases and J dropped 4; count of bases not matched to a gene: 12. The CDR3 is made up of 17 amino acids. Germline CDR1 SEHNR, CDR2 FQNEAQ (reference sequence).

Here the CDR3 reads CASSQGQGVGQPQHF. The CDR3 bases are TGCGCCAGCAGCCAGGGACAGGGGGTCGGTCAGCCCCAGCATTTT. The genes are TRBV4-1 and TRBJ1-5; 11 bases line up with TRBD1. The J segment lost 6 bases and the V segment lost 3 bases, leaving 4 bases of the junction unmatched. CDR3 length: 15 residues. CDR1 and CDR2 from the germline V gene are MGHRA and YSYEKL.

As concerns this clone: Other DNA variants within this sample encode the same CDR3. The chain links TRBV29-1 to TRBJ2-1; either TRBD1 or TRBD2 may fit D (5 bases each). V shed 2 bases and J shed 1 base, with 9 bases lying between them. The CDR3 is 14 amino acids. Germline CDR1 SQVTM, CDR2 ANQGSEA. This CDR3 reads CSVETGASYNEQFF. The CDR3 DNA is TGCAGCGTTGAAACCGGGGCGTCCTACAATGAGCAGTTCTTC.

This clone was found a few times. The rearrangement links TRBV5-1 to TRBJ2-3; D gene ambiguous. CDR1 is SGHRS and CDR2 is YFSETQ in the germline V gene. This CDR3 is built from 12 residues. V gave up 3 bases and J gave up 11 bases, with 13 bases separating them. Here the CDR3 reads CASSSDQMGQYF. For the CDR3, the DNA is TGCGCCAGCAGCTCCGACCAGATGGGGCAGTATTTT.

This clone was seen a few times. V is TRBV27 and J is TRBJ2-5, with TRBD2 matching 13 bases. The length of the CDR3 is 16 residues. V lost 6 bases and J lost 4; bases outside the gene matches: 8. Germline assignment: CDR1 MNHEY and CDR2 SMNVEV (reference sequence). The CDR3 is CASRPTSGGQGETQYF. CDR3 DNA sequence: TGTGCCAGCAGACCGACTAGCGGGGGGCAAGGAGAGACCCAGTACTTC.

This chain connects TRBV27 to TRBJ2-7, with D perhaps matching TRBD2 (5 bases). The CDR3 has 14 residues. Per germline, CDR1 MNHEY and CDR2 SMNVEV (reference sequence). Trimming took off 5 bases at V and 5 bases at J, with 16 bases between the two ends. The CDR3 coding sequence is TGTGCCAGCAGTCCCGACGGACCCGGGAACGAGCAGTACTTC. Translation gives CASSPDGPGNEQYF.

J is TRBJ2-7 and V is TRBV13, with 10 bases identical to TRBD1. V was clipped by 4 bases and J by 5 bases; unmatched bases: 8. CDR3 length: 15 residues. CDR1 is PRHDT and CDR2 is FYEKMQ in the germline V gene (reference sequence). The CDR3 sequence is CASSSGQGPGDEQYF. Written as DNA, the CDR3 is TGTGCCAGCAGCTCGGGACAGGGGCCCGGCGACGAGCAGTACTTC.

CDR3 bases: TGCAGCGTTGAACTTAGCGGGGGTGGGAACGAGCAGTACTTC. Translated: CSVELSGGGNEQYF. This sequence joins TRBV29-1 and TRBJ2-7, with 9 bases lining up with TRBD2. This CDR3 is built from 14 residues. The V gene end was trimmed by 2 bases and the J gene end by 5 bases; junction bases not matched to a gene: 7. Per germline, CDR1 SQVTM and CDR2 ANQGSEA.

The V and J genes are TRBV29-1 and TRBJ2-5; D ambiguous. With the DNA end fitting TRBJ2-7 better, the J assignment may be wrong. Germline assignment: CDR1 SQVTM and CDR2 ANQGSEA. The CDR3 length is 11 residues. In DNA, the CDR3 is TGCAGCGTTGAGGGCTTGAGCGAGCAGTACTTC. Residues: CSVEGLSEQYF.

This clone appeared a few times. J is TRBJ2-4 and V is TRBV29-1, with 8 bases identical to TRBD1. CDR3 length: 13 amino acids. Germline assignment: CDR1 SQVTM and CDR2 ANQGSEA. V shed 4 bases, J shed 7 bases, and the junction held 6 bases outside the gene matches. For the CDR3, the DNA is TGCAGCGTTGTGGGACAGGCGGATAACATTCAGTACTTC. Its protein product is CSVVGQADNIQYF.

This clone was counted a few times. The chain is built from TRBV7-9 and TRBJ2-7; D might be TRBD2 (6 bases). The length of the CDR3 is 13 residues. CDR1 SEHNR and CDR2 FQNEAQ come from the germline V gene (reference sequence). With 5 bases removed from V and 1 base from J, the gap between germline ends came to 9 bases. The CDR3 coding sequence is TGTGCCAGCAGCCACGGGGGTTCCTACGAGCAGTACTTC. This sequence encodes CASSHGGSYEQYF.

The J gene is TRBJ1-1, the V gene TRBV27; D gene unclear. The germline CDR1 and CDR2 sequences are MNHEY and SMNVEV (reference sequence). The CDR3 has 12 amino acids. V dropped 6 bases and J dropped 4 bases, with 9 bases sitting between them. The DNA of the CDR3 is TGTGCCAGCAGCCCGACAACCACTGAAGCTTTCTTT. Translation gives CASSPTTTEAFF.

The rearrangement uses TRBV11-2 and TRBJ2-5; no reliable D call. This CDR3 is 15 amino acids long. Trimming cost V 4 bases and J 4 bases, with 16 bases left between them. Germline values: CDR1 SGHAT, CDR2 FQNNGV. The DNA for the CDR3 is TGTGCCAGCAGCTCTGTCGGAGCGAGTGGAGAGACCCAGTACTTC. Translating it yields CASSSVGASGETQYF.

The gene calls are TRBV29-1 and TRBJ2-7; D remains unclear. Trimming shortened V by 1 base and J by 1 base, and 2 bases separated the two germline ends. The CDR3 loop spans 11 amino acids. Germline V gene data show CDR1 as SQVTM and CDR2 as ANQGSEA. The CDR3 DNA sequence: TGCAGCGTTGAAGCTTCCTACGAGCAGTACTTC. Amino acid sequence: CSVEASYEQYF.